A single sample gave rise to the 25 T cell receptor beta chains below, sequenced in a study of control samples from healthy donors and cancer patients. TCRdb keeps only in-frame clones here, not all; method: immunoSEQ multiplex PCR. This sample has roughly 200,000 clones, with about 93% found just once. Sequences were obtained from blood. The receptors shown here come from a man in his late teens or twenties in good health.

The chain joins TRBV2 to TRBJ1-5; no reliable D call. Trimming took 4 bases from V and 4 from J, leaving 8 bases between them. CDR3 size: 13 residues. In germline, CDR1 is SNHLY, CDR2 FYNNEI. The CDR3 loop reads CASSGGSNQPQHF. DNA for the CDR3: TGTGCCAGCAGTGGGGGTTCTAATCAGCCCCAGCATTTT.

The chain combines TRBV29-1 with TRBJ1-2; no firm D call. Germline CDR1 is SQVTM and CDR2 is ANQGSEA. Trimming took off 0 bases at V and 10 bases at J, with 15 bases between the two ends. CDR3 size: 13 residues. The CDR3 loop is CSVEEVGLGAYTF. The CDR3 nucleotides read TGCAGCGTTGAAGAAGTGGGCCTCGGTGCCTACACCTTC.

In this sample, this clone turned up once. The CDR3 region has the DNA TGCAGCGTTCTCAGACAGGGAACAGGCTACGAGCAGTACTTC. Protein: CSVLRQGTGYEQYF. The chain has TRBV29-1 and TRBJ2-7, with 7 bases fitting TRBD1. CDR3 length: 14 residues. Germline V gene lookup returns CDR1 SQVTM and CDR2 ANQGSEA. J was trimmed by 3 bases and V by 5 bases; bases with no gene match: 10.

The V call is TRBV2, the J call TRBJ2-3, with D unclear. CDR1 is SNHLY, CDR2 FYNNEI, per germline. V gave up 1 base and J gave up 1 base, with 9 bases separating them. This CDR3 is 15 amino acids long. DNA of the CDR3: TGTGCCAGCAGTGAAGTACTTGTGGGCACAGATACGCAGTATTTT. It translates to CASSEVLVGTDTQYF.

The chain couples TRBV12-3 or TRBV12-4 to TRBJ2-1, with D tentatively TRBD1 or TRBD2 (5 bases each). V was shortened by 4 bases and J by 13 bases, with 14 bases between the two germline ends. This CDR3 spans 12 amino acids. CDR3 DNA sequence: TGTGCCAGCAGTTCACTCGGGACCCCCCAGTTCTTC. Amino acid sequence: CASSSLGTPQFF.

The chain employs TRBV5-5 and TRBJ2-2; D might be TRBD2 (6 bases). The germline CDR1 and CDR2 sequences are SGHKS and YYEKEE (reference sequence). V was trimmed by 6 bases and J by 0 bases, leaving 12 bases between them. This CDR3 comprises 15 residues. CDR3 loop: CASKDGTANTGELFF. The CDR3 nucleotides read TGTGCCAGCAAAGACGGGACTGCGAACACCGGGGAGCTGTTTTTT.

The chain combines TRBV27 with TRBJ1-1; 9 nucleotides line up with TRBD1. The germline gives CDR1 MNHEY, CDR2 SMNVEV (reference sequence). There are 18 residues in the CDR3. J lost 0 bases, V lost 6 bases, and 14 bases had no gene match. CDR3 sequence (DNA): TGTGCCAGCAGCAGCACCCGGGACAGGGCCGTCATGAACACTGAAGCTTTCTTT. This translates into CASSSTRDRAVMNTEAFF.

This CDR3 is CASNYGTALYNEQFF. The CDR3, as DNA: TGCGCCAGCAACTATGGGACTGCTTTATACAATGAGCAGTTCTTC. This chain links TRBV5-1 with TRBJ2-1; possibly TRBD2 for D (6 bases). The CDR3 is 15 amino acids. Looked up from germline, CDR1 is SGHRS and CDR2 is YFSETQ. V lost 6 bases to trimming and J lost 4 bases, with 17 bases between them.

The rearrangement uses TRBV2 and TRBJ1-2, with D perhaps TRBD1 (5 bases). The length of the CDR3 is 13 residues. Germline V CDR1 and CDR2: SNHLY, FYNNEI. Trimming took off 3 bases at V and 5 bases at J, with 10 bases between the two ends. CDR3 bases: TGTGCCAGCAGTGACAGGGTTGATTATGGCTACACCTTC. This gives the protein CASSDRVDYGYTF.

Turning to this clone: Within the sample, other DNA sequences also encode this same CDR3. The chain recombines TRBV6-1 with TRBJ1-6; D is unresolved. This CDR3 spans 18 amino acids. Trimming pared 4 bases from V and 7 bases from J, leaving 23 bases between. The germline gives CDR1 MNHNS, CDR2 SASEGT. The CDR3 loop reads CASSVTVARAFWNSPLHF. The CDR3 region has the DNA TGTGCCAGCAGTGTGACCGTCGCCCGTGCCTTTTGGAATTCACCCCTCCACTTT.

The J gene is TRBJ2-2, the V gene TRBV6-6; D perhaps matches TRBD2 (5 bases). The CDR3 extends over 17 amino acids. Germline V gene lookup returns CDR1 MNHNY and CDR2 SVGAGI (reference sequence). The V and J ends lost 5 bases and 4 bases respectively, with 20 bases between them. This CDR3 is CASSQPPPRGFTGELFF. CDR3 DNA sequence: TGTGCCAGCAGTCAACCGCCTCCCCGGGGTTTCACCGGGGAGCTGTTTTTT.

The chain uses TRBV6-5 and TRBJ2-7; 8 bases map to TRBD2. V lost 7 bases, J lost 0 bases, and 8 bases stayed unmatched. CDR3 size: 15 residues. Germline CDR1 and CDR2: MNHEY and SVGAGI. The CDR3 bases are TGTGCCAGCACTCTAACCCGGGGGGGCTCCTACGAGCAGTACTTC. The encoded protein is CASTLTRGGSYEQYF.

The chain combines TRBV3-1 (or the pseudogene TRBV3-2) with TRBJ1-1; possible D gene TRBD1, 5 bases. V lost 5 bases to trimming and J lost 4 bases, with 14 bases between them. The germline gives CDR1 LGHDT, CDR2 YNNKEL (reference sequence). This CDR3 has 14 amino acids. CDR3 region: CASSLGRSGTEAFF. The CDR3 nucleotides read TGTGCCAGCAGCTTGGGGCGTTCGGGCACTGAAGCTTTCTTT.

The V and J genes are TRBV4-1 and TRBJ1-2; 9 nucleotides line up with TRBD1. J lost 6 bases, V lost 4 bases, and 12 bases had no gene match. CDR1 and CDR2 (germline): MGHRA, YSYEKL. This CDR3 has 16 residues. Here the CDR3 reads CASSPFGTGSKDGYTF. The CDR3 nucleotides are TGCGCCAGCAGCCCGTTTGGGACAGGGTCAAAGGATGGCTACACCTTC.

The chain combines TRBV6-5 with TRBJ2-1, with TRBD1 matching 8 bases. Germline lookup yields CDR1 MNHEY and CDR2 SVGAGI. V shed 6 bases, J shed 15 bases, and the junction held 7 bases outside the gene matches. This CDR3 is 11 amino acids long. The CDR3 nucleotides read TGTGCCAGCAGCCGTGGACAGGGTTCGTTCTTC. Its translation: CASSRGQGSFF.

The CDR3 sequence is CASRGGTEGNTIYF. The CDR3 DNA reads as TGTGCCAGCAGAGGAGGGACCGAAGGAAACACCATATATTTT. This sequence joins TRBV2 and TRBJ1-3, with D perhaps matching TRBD1 (5 bases). The CDR3 has 14 residues. The V end was cut by 6 bases, the J end by 4 bases, with 13 bases between. Germline V lookup: CDR1 SNHLY, CDR2 FYNNEI.

This chain links TRBV5-5 with TRBJ2-7; 7 bases are shared with TRBD2. This CDR3 is 15 amino acids long. From germline, CDR1 is SGHKS and CDR2 YYEKEE (reference sequence). V dropped 0 bases and J dropped 7; count of bases not matched to a gene: 10. CDR3 sequence reads: CASSLARGVPLEQYF. CDR3 nucleotides: TGTGCCAGCAGCTTGGCTCGGGGGGTGCCATTGGAGCAGTACTTC.

V usage is TRBV5-1 and J usage is TRBJ1-2; D remains unclear. This CDR3 region has 14 residues. Germline-derived CDR1 and CDR2 are SGHRS and YFSETQ. With 0 bases removed from V and 6 bases from J, the gap between germline ends came to 12 bases. The CDR3 sequence is CASSLEGPRDGYTF. The CDR3 DNA reads as TGCGCCAGCAGCTTGGAAGGGCCCCGGGATGGCTACACCTTC.

This clone came up once. The V gene is TRBV4-1, the J gene TRBJ2-5; 13 bases map to TRBD2. The germline CDR1 and CDR2 sequences are MGHRA and YSYEKL. The length of the CDR3 is 16 residues. V was clipped by 4 bases and J by 1 base; unmatched bases: 3. The DNA for the CDR3 is TGCGCCAGCAGCCCGGGGACTAGCGGGGCCCAAGAGACCCAGTACTTC. Residues: CASSPGTSGAQETQYF.

The chain carries TRBV2 and TRBJ2-7; unclear D gene. Trimming removed 6 bases at V and 2 bases at J, with 8 bases between. Germline CDR1 reads SNHLY; CDR2 reads FYNNEI. The CDR3 contains 12 residues. The CDR3 is CASSLSPYEQYF. CDR3 in DNA: TGTGCCAGCAGCCTCTCTCCCTACGAGCAGTACTTC. The variable domain in full, completed from reference TRBV2 and TRBJ2-7, reads EPEVTQTPSHQVTQMGQEVILRCVPISNHLYFYWYRQILGQKVEFLVSFYNNEISEKSEIFDDQFSVERPDGSNFTLKIRSTKLEDSAMYFCASSLSPYEQYFGPGTRLTVT.

The chain recombines TRBV5-4 with TRBJ1-4, with TRBD1 identical over 9 bases. CDR1 SGHNT and CDR2 YYREEE come from the germline V gene (reference sequence). The CDR3 length is 14 residues. The ends lost 3 bases at V and 7 bases at J; junction bases unmatched: 4. Here the CDR3 DNA reads TGTGCCAGCAGCTCCGGACAGGGGTTTGAAAAACTGTTTTTT. As protein: CASSSGQGFEKLFF.

The chain links TRBV5-6 to TRBJ1-3; the D gene is possibly TRBD1 (5 bases). Trimming shortened V by 3 bases and J by 0 bases, and 10 bases separated the two germline ends. The CDR3 loop spans 15 amino acids. Germline V gives CDR1 SGHDT, CDR2 YYEEEE. The CDR3 DNA reads TGTGCCAGCAGCTCGGACACTTACTCTGGAAACACCATATATTTT. It encodes CASSSDTYSGNTIYF.

This chain links TRBV6-1 with TRBJ2-1; 9 bases are a match to TRBD2. CDR1 and CDR2 (germline): MNHNS, SASEGT. The CDR3 is 16 residues long. V was pared by 2 bases and J by 4 bases, with 6 bases of the junction left unmatched. The CDR3 nucleotides are TGTGCCAGCAGTGAAAAAGTAGCGGGGGCGTACAATGAGCAGTTCTTC. It specifies CASSEKVAGAYNEQFF.

This clone was observed once. V gene TRBV3-1 (or the pseudogene TRBV3-2) combines with J gene TRBJ2-2, with 9 nucleotides matching TRBD2. This CDR3 has 20 amino acids. V was clipped by 0 bases and J by 0 bases; unmatched bases: 11. Germline assignment: CDR1 LGHDT and CDR2 YNNKEL (reference sequence). DNA of the CDR3: TGTGCCAGCAGCCAAGAGGAGACTCGCGGGGGGGGAACGAACACCGGGGAGCTGTTTTTT. Translation: CASSQEETRGGGTNTGELFF.

CDR3 sequence: CASNSRAASGNTIYF. In nucleotides, the CDR3 is TGTGCCAGCAATAGTCGGGCAGCTTCTGGAAACACCATATATTTT. This chain uses TRBV28 with TRBJ1-3; D gene ambiguous. V dropped 7 bases and J dropped 1 base, with 14 bases sitting between them. Germline CDR1 is MDHEN and CDR2 is SYDVKM. This CDR3 has 15 residues.